This T cell receptor beta chain was sequenced during a study of blood T cell repertoires in COVID-19. Study details: Samples taken during acute and convalescent COVID-19 were collected in the United States, Italy and Spain.

Followed longitudinally, the Seattle patients had been enrolled during active infection. CDR3 length: 16 amino acids. Trimming removed 1 base at V and 7 bases at J, with 14 bases between. Germline CDR1 is LGHNA and CDR2 is YSLEER. As processed by the authors: The assay estimated nucleated cells by amplifying reference gene primers. TCRdb's table, derived via immunoSEQ multiplex PCR, lists solely in-frame clones and lacks some. That table gives V, J and clone size, and the DNA gave D and trimming. The sample yields around 220,000 clones, approximately 78% seen once. Sequenced: peripheral blood. The chain carries TRBV4-3 and TRBJ1-6; D might be TRBD1 (5 bases). The clonotype originates from a woman of 80 years or more with COVID-19, enrolled during active disease. The CDR3 DNA follows: TGCGCCAGCAGCCAAGTTCCGGGACTTTCCAATTCACCCCTCCACTTT. Amino acids: CASSQVPGLSNSPLHF.